One sample yielded the 18 T cell receptor beta chains listed below, sequenced in a study of blood T cell repertoires in COVID-19 (dated by TCRdb to about 2020). The library was generated by the immunoSEQ multiplex PCR assay. TCRdb took this table from immuneACCESS and kept in-frame rearrangements with V and J called. Such tables lack part of the clones; where checked against another copy, unresolved V genes explain under half of the gap, and the rest is unexplained. For this sample the table gives roughly 250,000 clones, of which approximately 83% were detected only once. Of the sample, about a sixth is held by the ten largest clones. Sequenced sample: peripheral blood. The receptor source for this set is a person between 65 and 79 years old with COVID-19, enrolled during active disease.

This chain joins TRBV9 and TRBJ2-7; 12 positions match TRBD2. After removal of 0 bases from V and 6 bases from J, the junction contained 10 bases not matched to a gene. The CDR3 has 17 amino acids. Germline V gene lookup returns CDR1 SGDLS and CDR2 YYNGEE. The DNA for the CDR3 is TGTGCCAGCAGCGTAGGGGCCGTGAGGACTAGCGGGACCGAGCAGTACTTC. Translating it yields CASSVGAVRTSGTEQYF.

In the case of this clone: The germline gene is not matched at one end of the junction; a read error may be the cause. The DNA of the CDR3 is TGTGTCAGCAGCCAACCCCCGGGACTAGCGAGCACAGATACGCAGTATTTT. This sequence encodes CVSSQPPGLASTDTQYF. The rearrangement links TRBV14 to TRBJ2-3; TRBD2 matches 10 bases. Looked up from germline, CDR1 is SGHDN and CDR2 is FVKESK. This CDR3 is 17 amino acids long.

The rearrangement joins TRBV7-2 to TRBJ2-1; no clear D gene. Trimming took off 6 bases at V and 0 bases at J, with 12 bases between the two ends. The CDR3 has 15 residues. Germline V gives CDR1 SGHTA, CDR2 FQGNSA. The CDR3, as DNA: TGTGCCAGCAGATCCGACAAGAGCTCCTACAATGAGCAGTTCTTC. This encodes CASRSDKSSYNEQFF.

This clone was observed a handful of times. This sequence joins TRBV7-8 and TRBJ1-3, with a tentative D call TRBD1 (6 bases). Trimming removed 2 bases from V and 0 bases from J, with 11 bases in between. This CDR3 comprises 16 residues. Germline V lookup: CDR1 SGHVS, CDR2 FQNEAQ. CDR3 loop: CASSLNRVSSGNTIYF. The CDR3 region has the DNA TGTGCCAGCAGCTTAAACAGGGTCTCCTCTGGAAACACCATATATTTT.

The chain's CDR3 is CASRRAGQTYEQYF. Written as DNA, the CDR3 is TGTGCCAGCAGGCGGGCGGGACAGACCTACGAGCAGTACTTC. The chain carries TRBV28 and TRBJ2-7; possible D gene TRBD1, 7 bases. V lost 6 bases and J 2 bases, leaving 14 bases between the germline ends. CDR3 length equals 14 residues. The germline gives CDR1 MDHEN, CDR2 SYDVKM.

V usage is TRBV27 and J usage is TRBJ1-5; D might be TRBD1 (5 bases). Trimming stripped 5 bases from V and 3 bases from J, with 11 bases between. The germline V gene encodes CDR1 MNHEY and CDR2 SMNVEV (reference sequence). There are 14 residues in the CDR3. In DNA, the CDR3 is TGTGCCAGCAGTGACGGGGGTTACAATCAGCCCCAGCATTTT. Translating it yields CASSDGGYNQPQHF.

V usage is TRBV6-2 or TRBV6-3 and J usage is TRBJ2-7; D possibly corresponds to TRBD1 (6 bases). Per germline, CDR1 MNHEY and CDR2 SVGEGT. The CDR3 loop spans 16 amino acids. Trimming removed 5 bases from V and 2 bases from J, with 19 bases in between. CDR3 protein: CASSPRQTGKTYEQYF. CDR3 sequence (DNA): TGTGCCAGCAGTCCGAGACAAACAGGGAAGACCTACGAGCAGTACTTC.

The chain uses TRBV5-1 and TRBJ1-1; 7 nucleotides align to TRBD1. V lost 3 bases to trimming and J lost 7 bases; unmatched junction nucleotides: 15. CDR3 size: 16 residues. Germline values: CDR1 SGHRS, CDR2 YFSETQ. CDR3 loop: CASSWKRGPESVEAFF. Written as DNA, the CDR3 is TGCGCCAGCAGCTGGAAAAGGGGGCCTGAGTCGGTTGAAGCTTTCTTT.

This clone occurred a few times. The chain couples TRBV5-6 to TRBJ1-2; D is possibly TRBD1 (6 bases). Deletions cut 7 bases from V and 6 bases from J, with 22 bases between. This CDR3 is 15 amino acids long. CDR1 is SGHDT, CDR2 YYEEEE, per germline. CDR3 in DNA: TGTGCCAGCGGCCCTCGAGGACAGACCAGCGATGGCTACACCTTC. It is translated as CASGPRGQTSDGYTF. The complete variable domain, with remaining parts taken from reference TRBV5-6 and TRBJ1-2, reads DAGVTQSPTHLIKTRGQQVTLRCSPKSGHDTVSWYQQALGQGPQFIFQYYEEEERQRGNFPDRFSGHQFPNYSSELNVNALLLGDSALYLCASGPRGQTSDGYTFGSGTRLTVV.

Worth noting for this clone: Other nucleotide sequences in the sample specify the same CDR3. The chain joins TRBV7-9 to TRBJ1-1, with 10 bases aligning to TRBD1. Germline CDR1 reads SEHNR; CDR2 reads FQNEAQ (reference sequence). This CDR3 comprises 15 residues. V shed 5 bases and J 5 bases; nucleotides not matched to a gene: 8. The CDR3 is CASSGRTGGRTEAFF. The CDR3 DNA follows: TGTGCCAGCAGCGGACGGACAGGGGGGCGGACTGAAGCTTTCTTT. The variable domain in full, completed from reference TRBV7-9 and TRBJ1-1, reads DTGVSQNPRHKITKRGQNVTFRCDPISEHNRLYWYRQTLGQGPEFLTYFQNEAQLEKSRLLSDRFSAERPKGSFSTLEIQRTEQGDSAMYLCASSGRTGGRTEAFFGQGTRLTVV.

J is TRBJ1-6 and V is TRBV3-1 (or the pseudogene TRBV3-2); TRBD1 aligns across 10 bases. With 4 bases clipped from V and 8 bases from J, the junction kept 5 bases outside the gene matches. The CDR3 runs to 15 residues. The germline CDR1 and CDR2 sequences are LGHDT and YNNKEL (reference sequence). For the CDR3, the DNA is TGTGCCAGCAGCCCGGGACAGGGGAGGTATTCACCCCTCCACTTT. This gives the protein CASSPGQGRYSPLHF.

The rearrangement links TRBV7-2 to TRBJ2-1; D gene uncertain. Germline CDR1 and CDR2: SGHTA and FQGNSA. Trimming stripped 2 bases from V and 9 bases from J, with 17 bases between. The CDR3 sequence is 15 residues long. The CDR3 DNA follows: TGTGCCAGCAGCTTAAGTGGTATCGGTGTCGGTGAGCAGTTCTTC. Translating gives CASSLSGIGVGEQFF.

This rearrangement joins TRBV4-3 to TRBJ1-6, with D unclear. This CDR3 region has 15 residues. Per germline, CDR1 LGHNA and CDR2 YSLEER. V gave up 0 bases and J gave up 5 bases, with 8 bases separating them. The CDR3 region is CASSQDWENNSPLHF. CDR3 bases: TGCGCCAGCAGCCAAGATTGGGAGAATAATTCACCCCTCCACTTT.

This clone has just a few counts. This chain joins TRBV27 and TRBJ2-7; 8 bases are shared with TRBD1. The germline V gene encodes CDR1 MNHEY and CDR2 SMNVEV (reference sequence). Trimming cost V 8 bases and J 2 bases; bases outside gene matches: 5. The CDR3 length is 13 residues. Here the CDR3 DNA reads TGTGCCAGCGGCCGGGACAGGACCTACGAGCAGTACTTC. It translates to CASGRDRTYEQYF.

The chain has TRBV19 and TRBJ2-3; TRBD2 aligns across 8 bases. The trim removed 9 bases at V and 11 bases at J, leaving 10 bases unmatched. This CDR3 contains 12 residues. Germline V CDR1 and CDR2: LNHDA, SQIVND (reference sequence). This CDR3 reads CASSGGSVMQYF. In nucleotides, the CDR3 is TGTGCCAGCAGCGGGGGCTCAGTCATGCAGTATTTT. Full variable domain (remainder filled in from reference TRBV19 and TRBJ2-3): DGGITQSPKYLFRKEGQNVTLSCEQNLNHDAMYWYRQDPGQGLRLIYYSQIVNDFQKGDIAEGYSVSREKKESFPLTVTSAQKNPTAFYLCASSGGSVMQYFGPGTRLTVL.

J is TRBJ2-7 and V is TRBV9; D perhaps matches TRBD2 (6 bases). Germline V gene sequence: CDR1 SGDLS, CDR2 YYNGEE. CDR3 length: 14 amino acids. V was cut by 3 bases and J by 4 bases, with 14 bases left in between. The CDR3 spells CASSAGLSLYEQYF. The CDR3 region has the DNA TGTGCCAGCAGCGCCGGACTATCCCTATACGAGCAGTACTTC.

This rearrangement joins TRBV7-2 to TRBJ2-7; 7 bases align to TRBD2. The CDR3 is 15 residues long. J was trimmed by 5 bases and V by 5 bases; bases with no gene match: 12. Per germline, CDR1 SGHTA and CDR2 FQGNSA. CDR3 DNA sequence: TGTGCCAGCAGCCCTAGACCCGAGCGGGGAAACGAGCAGTACTTC. It yields the protein CASSPRPERGNEQYF.

This clone was observed a handful of times. The rearrangement uses TRBV2 and TRBJ2-7, with TRBD1 identical over 7 bases. The ends lost 6 bases at V and 5 bases at J; junction bases unmatched: 7. Germline CDR1 reads SNHLY; CDR2 reads FYNNEI. This CDR3 is built from 13 residues. The CDR3 region is CASRVTGLHEQYF. The DNA for the CDR3 is TGTGCCAGCAGGGTGACAGGGTTGCACGAGCAGTACTTC.